These 10 T cell receptor beta chains were all obtained from the same sample, sequenced in a study of CD8+CD57+ T cells in acquired aplastic anemia listed by TCRdb under 2018. The sequencer was an Illumina HiSeq 2000. Genomic DNA was used as template for profiling of TCR beta VDJ combinations and CDR3 sequences. The raw public data were reprocessed by TCRdb itself: fastp quality trimming at Q25, MiXCR clonotype calling, in-frame beta chains only. CDR3 protein sequences are deduplicated, and each keeps its most common genes and DNA. The sample data list roughly 250,000 distinct CDR3 sequences, and less than 85% of these were observed just once. The top ten clones comprise 40% to 55% of the sample. Flow cytometry had shown CD8+CD57+ cell expansion in the patients selected for sequencing. What was sequenced was sorted CD4+, CD8+, or CD8+CD57+ T cells (not recorded which) from PBMCs. These receptors all stem from a human donor with aplastic anemia.

With regard to this clonotype: The conserved phenylalanine or tryptophan normally closing the CDR3 is absent here, so this likely arose from a read error. This rearrangement joins TRBV7-8 to TRBJ1-2; D unresolved. Germline V gives CDR1 SGHVS, CDR2 FQNEAQ. The CDR3 covers 12 residues. CDR3 sequence: CASSLGPDGYTL. The CDR3 nucleotides read TGCGCCAGCAGCTTAGGACCGGACGGGTACACCCTC.

This chain links TRBV29-1 with TRBJ2-3, with D perhaps TRBD1 (6 bases). This CDR3 has 13 amino acids. Trimming pared 3 bases from V and 0 bases from J, leaving 7 bases between. Germline lookup yields CDR1 SQVTM and CDR2 ANQGSEA. The CDR3 DNA reads as TGCAGCGTTGACCAGGGGAGCACAGATACGCAGTATTTT. Its protein product is CSVDQGSTDTQYF.

This clonotype has more than one count but fewer than ten. The chain couples TRBV9 to TRBJ1-1; D is ambiguous. Germline V CDR1 and CDR2: SGDLS, YYNGEE. This CDR3 has 15 amino acids. The ends were cut back, 4 bases at V and 12 bases at J, with 25 bases in the middle. CDR3 loop: CASSQGLAGGYTSFF. The CDR3 DNA reads as TGTGCCAGCAGCCAAGGCCTTGCAGGTGGCTACACCTCTTTCTTT.

CDR3 sequence reads: CATSARRVGANYGYTF. CDR3 sequence (DNA): TGTGCCACCAGTGCTAGGAGGGTAGGGGCTAACTATGGCTACACCTTC. This sequence joins TRBV24-1 and TRBJ1-2, with D possibly TRBD1 on 5 matching bases. This CDR3 has 16 residues. V lost 5 bases and J 0 bases, leaving 15 bases between the germline ends. Germline V lookup: CDR1 KGHDR, CDR2 SFDVKD.

This clonotype was picked up one time. An end of the junction differs from the germline gene, which may be a read error. The chain joins TRBV15 to TRBJ2-5, with D possibly TRBD2 on 5 matching bases. The CDR3 runs to 14 residues. In germline, CDR1 is LNHNV, CDR2 YYDKDF (reference sequence). CDR3 region: CASSSASEQENQYF. CDR3 nucleotide sequence: TGTGCCAGCAGTAGCGCCAGCGAGCAAGAGAACCAGTACTTC. Based on the CDR3 plus reference TRBV15 and TRBJ2-5, the full variable domain is DAMVIQNPRYQVTQFGKPVTLSCSQTLNHNVMYWYQQKSSQAPKLLFHYYDKDFNNEADTPDNFQSRRPNTSFCFLDIRSPGLGDTAMYLCASSSASEQENQYFGPGTRLLVL.

This clonotype is a singleton in its sample. This sequence joins TRBV7-6 and TRBJ2-5; 10 bases are shared with TRBD2. CDR1 is SGHVS, CDR2 FNYEAQ, per germline. The CDR3 spans 16 residues. Trimming at V came to 2 bases and at J to 4 bases, leaving 7 bases not matched to a gene. CDR3 protein: CASSLSAGGPGETQYF. In DNA form, the CDR3 reads TGTGCCAGCAGCTTATCAGCGGGAGGGCCGGGAGAGACCCAGTACTTC.

This clonotype was counted only a few times. J is TRBJ2-7 and V is TRBV20-1; 15 bases are shared with TRBD2. Germline values: CDR1 DFQATT, CDR2 SNEGSKA (reference sequence). This CDR3 contains 18 residues. The V segment lost 4 bases and the J segment 1 base; nucleotides outside the gene matches: 11. The CDR3 sequence: CSAKGLAGGPDFSYEQYF. The CDR3 DNA reads TGCAGTGCTAAAGGACTAGCGGGGGGGCCCGATTTTTCCTACGAGCAGTACTTC.

Note on this clonotype: At one end the junction does not follow the germline gene, possibly because of a read error. This rearrangement joins TRBV7-8 to TRBJ2-3; tentatively, D is TRBD1 (6 bases). This CDR3 spans 14 amino acids. Germline CDR1 SGHVS, CDR2 FQNEAQ. The CDR3 here is CASSLELDRTALSF. The CDR3 DNA follows: TGTGCCAGCAGCTTAGAGCTAGACCGGACAGCGCTTTCCTTT.

The V and J genes are TRBV2 and TRBJ2-3, with 8 nucleotides matching TRBD2. There are 14 residues in the CDR3. V lost 5 bases, J lost 11 bases, and 12 bases stayed unmatched. The germline V gene encodes CDR1 SNHLY and CDR2 FYNNEI. For the CDR3, the DNA is TGTGCCAGCAGTTTAGCGGGGATTCCCGAGCAGCAGTATTTT. This translates into CASSLAGIPEQQYF.

About this clonotype itself: Being one base from a much bigger clone, this may be a read error. The V gene is TRBV5-5, the J gene TRBJ2-5, with TRBD1 identical over 8 bases. Germline V lookup: CDR1 SGHKS, CDR2 YYEKEE (reference sequence). The CDR3 totals 14 residues. The CDR3, as DNA: TGTGCCAGCAACTTGGACAGGGAGCAAGAGACCCAGTACTTC. Translation gives CASNLDREQETQYF.